A single sample is the source of the 2 T cell receptor beta chains below, sequenced in a study of beta chain features in type 1 diabetes. As every portion of the isolated RNA was reverse transcribed, the sequencing read expressed TCRB transcripts. Data came from immunoSEQ multiplex PCR; TCRdb stores just in-frame clones and leaves some out. The sample records 330,000 or so clones, roughly 13% being singletons. Which antigens these TCRs recognize remains unknown. Notes on the study in general: Across all four CD4+ subsets, people with type 1 diabetes showed modestly shorter TCRB CDR3s.

Sequencing input: naive CD4+ T cells from blood. The receptors come from a woman younger than 35 with type 1 diabetes.

V and J are TRBV4-3 and TRBJ1-1; the match to TRBD1 covers 9 bases. Germline CDR1 reads LGHNA; CDR2 reads YSLEER. The V and J ends lost 8 bases and 3 bases, in that order; junction bases with no gene match: 4. The CDR3 loop spans 13 amino acids. The CDR3 DNA sequence: TGCGCCAGCGTGGGACAGGGAGACACTGAAGCTTTCTTT. Its protein is CASVGQGDTEAFF.

The rearrangement uses TRBV6-5 and TRBJ2-2; D is ambiguous. There are 12 residues in the CDR3. Germline CDR1 and CDR2: MNHEY and SVGAGI. Trimming stripped 4 bases from V and 7 bases from J, with 7 bases between. CDR3 amino acids: CASSSIGGELFF. CDR3 sequence (DNA): TGTGCCAGCAGTTCGATCGGCGGGGAGCTGTTTTTT.